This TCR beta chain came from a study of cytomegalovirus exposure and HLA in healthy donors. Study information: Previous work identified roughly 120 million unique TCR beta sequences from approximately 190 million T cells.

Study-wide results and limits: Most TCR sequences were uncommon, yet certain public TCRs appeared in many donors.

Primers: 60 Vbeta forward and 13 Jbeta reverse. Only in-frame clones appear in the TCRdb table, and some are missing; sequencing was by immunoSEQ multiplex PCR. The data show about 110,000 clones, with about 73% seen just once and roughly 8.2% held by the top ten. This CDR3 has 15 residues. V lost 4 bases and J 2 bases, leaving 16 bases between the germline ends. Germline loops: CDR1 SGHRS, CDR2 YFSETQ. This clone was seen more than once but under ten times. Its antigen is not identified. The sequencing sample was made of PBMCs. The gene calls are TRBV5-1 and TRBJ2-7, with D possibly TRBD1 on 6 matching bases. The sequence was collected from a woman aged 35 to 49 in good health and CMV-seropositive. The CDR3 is CASSPQGTATYEQYF. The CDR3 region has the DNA TGCGCCAGCAGCCCCCAGGGGACGGCGACCTACGAGCAGTACTTC. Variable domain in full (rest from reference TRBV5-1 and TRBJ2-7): KAGVTQTPRYLIKTRGQQVTLSCSPISGHRSVSWYQQTPGQGLQFLFEYFSETQRNKGNFPGRFSGRQFSNSRSEMNVSTLELGDSALYLCASSPQGTATYEQYFGPGTRLTVT.